Following are 28 T cell receptor beta chains from one sample sequenced in a study of technical replicates of blood from several donors. The assay was immunoSEQ multiplex PCR, and TCRdb's table has in-frame clones only and misses some. The table shows around 15,000 clones, with around 87% occurring only once. Sequenced material: PBMCs. These receptors were taken from a human donor in good health.

The chain employs TRBV30 and TRBJ2-1; 12 bases fit TRBD2. The CDR3 covers 15 residues. Germline values: CDR1 GTSNPN, CDR2 SVGIG (reference sequence). Trimming cost V 2 bases and J 3 bases; bases outside gene matches: 2. The CDR3 DNA reads as TGTGCCTGGAGTACACTAGCGGGAGGCTACAATGAGCAGTTCTTC. Amino acid sequence: CAWSTLAGGYNEQFF.

V gene TRBV6-1 combines with J gene TRBJ2-7; possibly TRBD2 for D (6 bases). Trimming took off 10 bases at V and 3 bases at J, with 16 bases between the two ends. Germline CDR1 is MNHNS and CDR2 is SASEGT. There are 13 residues in the CDR3. For the CDR3, the DNA is TGTGCCATCGAGACTCAGCGGGTCTACGAGCAGTACTTC. Translation: CAIETQRVYEQYF.

This clone was detected once. Here the CDR3 reads CAWSVMAGSYEQYF. In DNA form, the CDR3 reads TGTGCCTGGAGTGTGATGGCGGGGTCCTACGAGCAGTACTTC. The chain joins TRBV30 to TRBJ2-7; the D gene is possibly TRBD2 (6 bases). Germline V lookup: CDR1 GTSNPN, CDR2 SVGIG (reference sequence). The CDR3 covers 14 residues. V shed 0 bases and J shed 1 base, with 10 bases lying between them.

The chain links TRBV2 to TRBJ2-7, with 9 positions matching TRBD1. Germline CDR1 SNHLY, CDR2 FYNNEI. The CDR3 has 14 residues. With V trimmed by 6 bases and J by 5 bases, 8 bases remained unmatched. CDR3 sequence reads: CASSEQGAGNEQYF. The CDR3 nucleotides read TGTGCCAGCAGCGAACAGGGGGCAGGAAACGAGCAGTACTTC.

The CDR3 reads CASGREGLTYEQYF. The DNA for the CDR3 is TGTGCCAGCGGGCGGGAGGGCCTAACCTACGAGCAGTACTTC. The V gene is TRBV5-4, the J gene TRBJ2-7; 9 bases are shared with TRBD2. Germline V gene sequence: CDR1 SGHNT, CDR2 YYREEE (reference sequence). This CDR3 spans 14 amino acids. J gave up 2 bases and V 7 bases, and 7 bases lay outside the gene matches. The full variable domain, with the rest looked up from reference TRBV5-4 and TRBJ2-7, is ETGVTQSPTHLIKTRGQQVTLRCSSQSGHNTVSWYQQALGQGPQFIFQYYREEENGRGNFPPRFSGLQFPNYSSELNVNALELDDSALYLCASGREGLTYEQYFGPGTRLTVT.

This clone was seen once. The V and J genes are TRBV2 and TRBJ1-4; 9 bases line up with TRBD1. Trimming at V came to 10 bases and at J to 7 bases, leaving 7 bases not matched to a gene. The CDR3 sequence is 13 residues long. Germline values: CDR1 SNHLY, CDR2 FYNNEI. CDR3 in DNA: TGTGCCACCACGGGACAGGGCCCTGAAAAACTGTTTTTT. Translated, it gives CATTGQGPEKLFF.

This sequence joins TRBV28 and TRBJ2-5; 7 bases are shared with TRBD1. The CDR3 has 14 amino acids. Germline V gene data show CDR1 as MDHEN and CDR2 as SYDVKM. J gave up 4 bases and V 6 bases, and 8 bases lay outside the gene matches. The CDR3 here is CASSSTGEGETQYF. CDR3 sequence (DNA): TGTGCCAGCAGCTCAACAGGGGAAGGAGAGACCCAGTACTTC.

The chain couples TRBV6-6 to TRBJ2-2; D perhaps matches TRBD2 (6 bases). CDR1 and CDR2 (germline): MNHNY, SVGAGI (reference sequence). V gave up 2 bases and J gave up 4 bases, with 14 bases separating them. The CDR3 sequence is 16 residues long. CDR3 sequence: CASSYGTGVGTGELFF. CDR3 sequence (DNA): TGTGCCAGCAGTTACGGGACTGGCGTTGGCACCGGGGAGCTGTTTTTT.

J is TRBJ2-3 and V is TRBV19; D is unclear. This CDR3 is built from 13 residues. Trimming cost V 9 bases and J 4 bases, with 14 bases left between them. Germline lookup yields CDR1 LNHDA and CDR2 SQIVND (reference sequence). CDR3 nucleotide sequence: TGTGCCAGCGCAGTTCATCATGCAGATACGCAGTATTTT. It translates to CASAVHHADTQYF.

The rearrangement links TRBV2 to TRBJ2-1; TRBD2 matches at 12 bases. CDR3 length equals 15 residues. The junction had 7 bases not matched to a gene; V was cut back by 3 bases and J by 10 bases. The germline V gene has CDR1 SNHLY and CDR2 FYNNEI. The CDR3 DNA is TGTGCCAGCAGTGATGCTAGCGGGAGGGCCGGGGAGCAGTTCTTC. It yields the protein CASSDASGRAGEQFF.

The chain employs TRBV27 and TRBJ2-7; tentatively, D is TRBD1 (6 bases). The germline CDR1 and CDR2 sequences are MNHEY and SMNVEV (reference sequence). This CDR3 is 14 amino acids long. V lost 5 bases and J lost 0, with 11 bases in between. The CDR3 region has the DNA TGTGCCAGCAGTAAAGACAGGAGCTCCTACGAGCAGTACTTC. This encodes CASSKDRSSYEQYF.

The V call is TRBV5-8, the J call TRBJ1-4; D may be TRBD1 (5 bases). V was clipped by 3 bases and J by 0 bases, with 9 bases between them. This CDR3 spans 15 amino acids. CDR1 and CDR2 (germline): SGHTS, YDEGEE. The DNA for the CDR3 is TGTGCCAGCAGCTACGGACACTCAACTAATGAAAAACTGTTTTTT. It codes for CASSYGHSTNEKLFF.

The chain combines TRBV6-5 with TRBJ2-7; 10 positions agree with TRBD2. The V gene's germline CDR1 is MNHEY and CDR2 SVGAGI. CDR3 length equals 15 residues. J gave up 1 base and V 6 bases, and 6 bases lay outside the gene matches. The CDR3, as DNA: TGTGCCAGCAGCGTTGAAGCGGGAGGGTCCTACGAGCAGTACTTC. It translates to CASSVEAGGSYEQYF.

The J gene is TRBJ2-2, the V gene TRBV25-1; the match to TRBD2 covers 9 bases. CDR1 and CDR2 (germline): MGHDK, SYGVNS. CDR3 length: 16 residues. V shed 7 bases and J 3 bases; nucleotides not matched to a gene: 9. The chain's CDR3 is CASTSGLAKDTGELFF. The CDR3 DNA reads TGTGCCAGCACTTCCGGACTAGCGAAGGACACCGGGGAGCTGTTTTTT.

The chain uses TRBV29-1 and TRBJ2-3; D might be TRBD2 (5 bases). The CDR3 totals 13 residues. Germline-derived CDR1 and CDR2 are SQVTM and ANQGSEA. V lost 3 bases and J 0 bases, leaving 7 bases between the germline ends. The CDR3 is CSVDLASTDTQYF. CDR3 bases: TGCAGCGTTGATCTAGCTAGCACAGATACGCAGTATTTT.

This sequence joins TRBV29-1 and TRBJ1-5; D might be TRBD1 (6 bases). V was pared by 4 bases and J by 7 bases, with 14 bases between. The length of the CDR3 is 13 residues. CDR1 SQVTM and CDR2 ANQGSEA come from the germline V gene. CDR3 in DNA: TGCAGCGTTGTACAGGGCTTTGGGCAGCCCCAGCATTTT. This codes for CSVVQGFGQPQHF.

The chain joins TRBV27 to TRBJ2-7; no definite D call. CDR3 length equals 13 residues. V was shortened by 7 bases and J by 2 bases, with 12 bases between the two germline ends. Germline-derived CDR1 and CDR2 are MNHEY and SMNVEV (reference sequence). This CDR3 is CASILPRTYEQYF. CDR3 DNA sequence: TGTGCCAGCATCCTGCCCAGGACCTACGAGCAGTACTTC.

The gene calls are TRBV2 and TRBJ1-1; D may be TRBD1 (6 bases). The V end was cut by 9 bases, the J end by 2 bases, with 13 bases between. Germline V gives CDR1 SNHLY, CDR2 FYNNEI. The CDR3 has 13 amino acids. The DNA of the CDR3 is TGTGCCAGTAGACAGGAAATAAACACTGAAGCTTTCTTT. It yields the protein CASRQEINTEAFF.

The rearrangement joins TRBV5-1 to TRBJ2-3; 10 bases fit TRBD2. The CDR3 totals 18 residues. Germline-derived CDR1 and CDR2 are SGHRS and YFSETQ. With 5 bases clipped from V and 4 bases from J, the junction kept 16 bases outside the gene matches. DNA for the CDR3: TGCGCCAGCAGTGGTGGTACTAGCGGGAATTCTGGATCAGATACGCAGTATTTT. This encodes CASSGGTSGNSGSDTQYF.

The chain couples TRBV2 to TRBJ1-1; no clear D. The CDR3 is 13 residues long. Germline V gene data show CDR1 as SNHLY and CDR2 as FYNNEI. Trimming stripped 8 bases from V and 1 base from J, with 11 bases between. The CDR3 region has the DNA TGTGCCAGCTGTGGAGACACGAACACTGAAGCTTTCTTT. It translates to CASCGDTNTEAFF.

V and J are TRBV6-5 and TRBJ2-7, with D maybe TRBD2 (6 bases). V lost 2 bases and J lost 4, with 15 bases in between. The V gene's germline CDR1 is MNHEY and CDR2 SVGAGI. This CDR3 region has 15 residues. CDR3 region: CASSYLGLDGYEQYF. The CDR3 region has the DNA TGTGCCAGCAGTTACCTGGGACTGGATGGGTACGAGCAGTACTTC.

The chain has TRBV2 and TRBJ1-1, with D perhaps matching TRBD1 (5 bases). Trimming took off 4 bases at V and 0 bases at J, with 21 bases between the two ends. The CDR3 has 18 residues. Germline V CDR1 and CDR2: SNHLY, FYNNEI. CDR3 sequence reads: CASSVSWTSGAMNTEAFF. CDR3 DNA sequence: TGTGCCAGCAGTGTCTCTTGGACCAGCGGGGCTATGAACACTGAAGCTTTCTTT.

The rearrangement joins TRBV28 to TRBJ1-4, with 7 positions matching TRBD1. Per germline, CDR1 MDHEN and CDR2 SYDVKM. There are 15 residues in the CDR3. V trimming: 4 bases; J trimming: 6 bases; junction bases outside the gene matches: 8. CDR3: CASSSYGTAHEKLFF. The CDR3 nucleotides read TGTGCCAGCAGTTCTTATGGGACAGCCCATGAAAAACTGTTTTTT.

This chain links TRBV5-1 with TRBJ2-2; 7 bases agree with TRBD1. V was clipped by 3 bases and J by 2 bases; unmatched bases: 4. Germline assignment: CDR1 SGHRS and CDR2 YFSETQ. The length of the CDR3 is 15 residues. The CDR3 loop reads CASSWDRHNTGELFF. DNA for the CDR3: TGCGCCAGCAGCTGGGACAGACATAACACCGGGGAGCTGTTTTTT.

The genes are TRBV7-8 and TRBJ1-3; TRBD1 is a possible D gene (5 bases). The germline V gene has CDR1 SGHVS and CDR2 FQNEAQ. V was cut by 5 bases and J by 0 bases, with 17 bases left in between. The CDR3 loop spans 17 amino acids. The CDR3 nucleotides read TGTGCCAGCAGCCCATCGGGACTGCGAATCTCTGGAAACACCATATATTTT. The encoded protein is CASSPSGLRISGNTIYF.

The V call is TRBV2, the J call TRBJ2-7; 10 nucleotides line up with TRBD1. Germline CDR1 reads SNHLY; CDR2 reads FYNNEI. The CDR3 length is 15 residues. V shed 7 bases, J shed 3 bases, and the junction held 9 bases outside the gene matches. The CDR3 loop is CASKEGTGEYYEQYF. As DNA, the CDR3 is TGTGCCAGCAAGGAGGGGACAGGGGAATACTACGAGCAGTACTTC.

The rearrangement links TRBV6-6 to TRBJ2-5; the D gene is possibly TRBD1 (6 bases). The CDR3 runs to 15 residues. Trimming took 7 bases from V and 0 from J, leaving 15 bases between them. CDR1 and CDR2 from the germline V gene are MNHNY and SVGAGI (reference sequence). CDR3 in amino acids: CASTLSGVNQETQYF. In DNA form, the CDR3 reads TGTGCCAGCACCCTATCAGGGGTGAACCAAGAGACCCAGTACTTC.

This clone turned up a few times. The rearrangement joins TRBV7-9 to TRBJ1-2, with TRBD1 identical over 9 bases. The trim removed 5 bases at V and 6 bases at J, leaving 7 bases unmatched. The CDR3 spans 14 residues. CDR1 and CDR2 from the germline V gene are SEHNR and FQNEAQ (reference sequence). DNA for the CDR3: TGTGCCAGCAGCCAAGTGGACAGGGGACATGGCTACACCTTC. It is translated as CASSQVDRGHGYTF.